The clone carrying this TCR beta chain was seen a few times. Its antigen is undetermined. V shed 7 bases and J shed 6 bases, with 13 bases lying between them. The CDR3 consists of 12 residues. CDR1 SNHLY and CDR2 FYNNEI come from the germline V gene. This sample is drawn from a study of response to subunit inactivated influenza vaccine. Using its own MiXCR run on the RT-PCR reads, TCRdb lists one record per CDR3 protein. In the table there are about 540,000 distinct CDR3 sequences, approximately 14% of which are singletons. Whole-study findings and limits: Seasonal influenza vaccination, on each occasion, was suggested by the authors to recruit few new T cells.

The sequence derives from a man aged 50 or older who received an inactivated influenza vaccine. The chain recombines TRBV2 with TRBJ2-7, with D hard to call. The sequences come from PBMCs from blood, collected roughly 12 days after vaccination. The CDR3, as DNA: TGTGCCAGCAATGTTGGGCCGTCCGAGCAGTACTTC. Amino acids: CASNVGPSEQYF.